This passage covers 17 T cell receptor beta chains from one sample sequenced in a study of T cells in Graves' hyperthyroidism and ophthalmopathy. Regions amplified from RNA transcripts were the TCR beta CDR3 regions. First-round RT-PCR with HTBI primers amplified the TCR CDR3 region. Using its own MiXCR run on the multiplex PCR reads, TCRdb lists one record per CDR3 protein. Among hundreds of thousands of distinct CDR3 sequences, roughly 15% were seen once, and the ten largest hold approximately 3.5%. Input material: blood. Every receptor here comes from a woman in her 40s with Graves' ophthalmopathy.

This clonotype was seen only a few times. V usage is TRBV11-2 and J usage is TRBJ1-1, with D possibly TRBD1 on 6 matching bases. V was trimmed by 2 bases and J by 7 bases, leaving 11 bases between them. The CDR3 is made up of 13 amino acids. Germline V gene lookup returns CDR1 SGHAT and CDR2 FQNNGV. CDR3 bases: TGTGCCAGCAGCTTACTAGGGGGGCATGAAGCTTTCTTT. It is translated as CASSLLGGHEAFF.

The CDR3 sequence: CASSRTSGASSYNEQFF. The CDR3 DNA sequence: TGCGCCAGCAGCCGGACTAGCGGGGCAAGCTCCTACAATGAGCAGTTCTTC. The J gene is TRBJ2-1, the V gene TRBV5-1; 12 nucleotides align to TRBD2. CDR1 SGHRS and CDR2 YFSETQ come from the germline V gene. With V trimmed by 4 bases and J by 0 bases, 5 bases remained unmatched. This CDR3 comprises 17 residues.

V gene TRBV2 combines with J gene TRBJ2-7; 7 bases are shared with TRBD2. The CDR3 consists of 15 residues. The V gene end was trimmed by 0 bases and the J gene end by 2 bases; junction bases not matched to a gene: 4. Germline-derived CDR1 and CDR2 are SNHLY and FYNNEI. The CDR3 reads CASSEARGSTYEQYF. In nucleotides, the CDR3 is TGTGCCAGCAGTGAAGCGCGGGGGAGCACCTACGAGCAGTACTTC.

The V gene is TRBV20-1, the J gene TRBJ2-5, with a tentative D call TRBD2 (6 bases). This CDR3 contains 14 residues. Germline V gives CDR1 DFQATT, CDR2 SNEGSKA (reference sequence). Trimming cost V 3 bases and J 5 bases, with 16 bases left between them. The CDR3 DNA reads as TGCAGTGCTAGGCCATCTAGGGCGGGGGAGACCCAGTACTTC. Protein sequence: CSARPSRAGETQYF.

V and J are TRBV7-9 and TRBJ2-2; D is possibly TRBD2 (6 bases). The length of the CDR3 is 16 residues. The germline V gene encodes CDR1 SEHNR and CDR2 FQNEAQ (reference sequence). V gave up 0 bases and J gave up 4 bases, with 12 bases separating them. This chain's CDR3 is CASSLAAGGLTGELFF. The CDR3, as DNA: TGTGCCAGCAGCTTAGCGGCAGGAGGGCTCACCGGGGAGCTGTTTTTT. Drawing the rest from reference TRBV7-9 and TRBJ2-2, the complete variable domain is DTGVSQNPRHKITKRGQNVTFRCDPISEHNRLYWYRQTLGQGPEFLTYFQNEAQLEKSRLLSDRFSAERPKGSFSTLEIQRTEQGDSAMYLCASSLAAGGLTGELFFGEGSRLTVL.

About this clonotype: A much bigger clone sits one base away, suggesting this may be a read error. The rearrangement joins TRBV5-1 to TRBJ1-4; unclear D gene. Germline values: CDR1 SGHRS, CDR2 YFSETQ. CDR3 size: 14 residues. CDR3 nucleotides: TGCGCCAGCAGCTTGGACGGAACTAATGAAAAACTGCTTTTT. This gives the protein CASSLDGTNEKLLF.

In its sample, this clonotype was seen many times. The chain links TRBV11-2 to TRBJ2-7; D gene uncertain. The CDR3 runs to 14 residues. V was shortened by 5 bases and J by 2 bases, with 13 bases between the two germline ends. CDR1 SGHAT and CDR2 FQNNGV come from the germline V gene. The CDR3 DNA is TGTGCCAGCAGCACCATCGGACGGACCTACGAGCAGTACTTC. This sequence encodes CASSTIGRTYEQYF.

In its sample, this clonotype was seen many times. The rearrangement joins TRBV20-1 to TRBJ2-7; 8 bases line up with TRBD2. Germline CDR1 and CDR2: DFQATT and SNEGSKA (reference sequence). This CDR3 is 16 amino acids long. V shed 1 base and J 0 bases; nucleotides not matched to a gene: 8. Here the CDR3 reads CSARALAGLSSYEQYF. Written as DNA, the CDR3 is TGCAGTGCTAGAGCCTTAGCGGGACTGTCCTCCTACGAGCAGTACTTC.

The V and J genes are TRBV18 and TRBJ2-7; the D gene could be TRBD1 or TRBD2 (7 bases each). There are 15 residues in the CDR3. V was pared by 6 bases and J by 2 bases, with 17 bases between. From germline, CDR1 is KGHSH and CDR2 LQKENI. The CDR3 loop reads CASSREDRTAYEQYF. CDR3 DNA: TGTGCCAGCTCCCGGGAGGACAGGACCGCCTACGAGCAGTACTTC.

This clonotype has a count of ten or more. This sequence joins TRBV28 and TRBJ2-3; D is perhaps TRBD1 (6 bases). The CDR3 totals 17 residues. Trimming removed 6 bases from V and 4 bases from J, with 23 bases in between. CDR1 and CDR2 from the germline V gene are MDHEN and SYDVKM. In DNA form, the CDR3 reads TGTGCCAGCAGGACAACCACAGGGTACCGGTTCGCAGATACGCAGTATTTT. Protein product: CASRTTTGYRFADTQYF. The full variable domain, rest sourced from reference TRBV28 and TRBJ2-3, is DVKVTQSSRYLVKRTGEKVFLECVQDMDHENMFWYRQDPGLGLRLIYFSYDVKMKEKGDIPEGYSVSREKKERFSLILESASTNQTSMYLCASRTTTGYRFADTQYFGPGTRLTVL.

The V gene is TRBV5-1, the J gene TRBJ1-3; TRBD1 is a possible D gene (5 bases). This CDR3 region has 14 residues. Between the trimmed V and J ends, which lost 2 bases and 4 bases, there was a span of 10 bases. The germline V gene encodes CDR1 SGHRS and CDR2 YFSETQ. The CDR3 nucleotides read TGCGCCAGCAGCTTCGAGGGGATGGGAAACACCATATATTTT. Its translation is CASSFEGMGNTIYF.

This clonotype was seen many times. This chain joins TRBV6-1 and TRBJ2-7; 9 bases are a match to TRBD2. V shed 11 bases, J shed 5 bases, and the junction held 19 bases outside the gene matches. Germline V gives CDR1 MNHNS, CDR2 SASEGT. The CDR3 consists of 16 residues. The CDR3 spells CAVTAGWVAGANEQYF. CDR3 nucleotides: TGTGCCGTCACGGCGGGTTGGGTAGCGGGAGCTAACGAGCAGTACTTC.

This clonotype was detected many times. At one boundary the junction diverges from the germline segment, which might be a read error. This chain connects TRBV6-1 to TRBJ1-2; D is perhaps TRBD1 (6 bases). The germline V gene encodes CDR1 MNHNS and CDR2 SASEGT. The CDR3 is made up of 17 amino acids. Written as DNA, the CDR3 is TGTGCCAGCAGTCAAAACCCGGACAGAATTGGAACCTATGGCTACACTTTC. Translating gives CASSQNPDRIGTYGYTF.

There are a few counts of this clonotype. A read error may account for a junction end that differs from germline. The chain joins TRBV11-2 to TRBJ2-2; D call uncertain. From germline, CDR1 is SGHAT and CDR2 FQNNGV. There are 12 residues in the CDR3. CDR3 nucleotides: TGTGACAGCAGCCCTCGAACCGGGGAGCTGTTTTTT. Residues: CDSSPRTGELFF.

This clonotype was detected ten times or more. The chain combines TRBV18 with TRBJ2-1, with unresolved D. The V end lost 8 bases, the J end lost 4 bases, and 21 bases lay between the germline ends. CDR1 and CDR2 from the germline V gene are KGHSH and LQKENI. The CDR3 is made up of 16 amino acids. The CDR3 bases are TGTGCCAGCCACCCGAGCGAGCGTCCAATTTACAATGAGCAGTTCTTC. Its protein is CASHPSERPIYNEQFF.

The chain employs TRBV7-3 and TRBJ2-1; 10 bases line up with TRBD2. V dropped 2 bases and J dropped 6; count of bases not matched to a gene: 7. The CDR3 runs 16 residues. Germline V gives CDR1 SGHTA, CDR2 FQGTGA. The CDR3 DNA is TGTGCCAGCAGCTTAGGCCCTAGCGGGGGATCCAATGAGCAGTTCTTC. This codes for CASSLGPSGGSNEQFF. Combining the CDR3 with reference TRBV7-3 and TRBJ2-1 gives the whole variable domain GAGVSQTPSNKVTEKGKYVELRCDPISGHTALYWYRQSLGQGPEFLIYFQGTGAADDSGLPNDRFFAVRPEGSVSTLKIQRTERGDSAVYLCASSLGPSGGSNEQFFGPGTRLTVL.

At least ten counts were recorded for this clonotype. The chain has TRBV2 and TRBJ1-4; 9 bases align to TRBD1. V dropped 2 bases and J dropped 11; count of bases not matched to a gene: 9. The CDR3 has 15 residues. Germline CDR1 SNHLY, CDR2 FYNNEI. CDR3 residues: CASSEFGTGQEKLFF. In DNA, the CDR3 is TGTGCCAGCAGTGAATTTGGGACAGGGCAGGAGAAACTGTTTTTT.